The text below deals with one TCR beta chain. This sample stems from a study of blood T cell repertoires in COVID-19. In germline, CDR1 is GTSNPN, CDR2 SVGIG (reference sequence). The CDR3 length is 17 residues. Unmatched junction bases numbered 11, after V lost 3 bases and J lost 2 bases. Sequencing used immunoSEQ multiplex PCR; TCRdb keeps in-frame clones, though not all of them. The data show fewer than 300,000 clones, 75% to 90% seen once. The source material was PBMCs or T cells enriched from blood (not recorded which). The sequence was obtained from a woman in her forties or fifties who had recovered from COVID-19. The gene calls are TRBV30 and TRBJ2-3, with TRBD1 matching over 10 bases. In DNA form, the CDR3 reads TGTGCCTGGAGCGCTGGACAGGGGGACGGTAACACAGATACGCAGTATTTT. Translated, it gives CAWSAGQGDGNTDTQYF.